The 20 T cell receptor beta chains presented below share a single source sample, sequenced in a study of T cells in Graves' hyperthyroidism and ophthalmopathy. Regions amplified from RNA transcripts were the TCR beta CDR3 regions. TCR CDR3 regions were first amplified by RT-PCR with HTBI primers. TCRdb analysed the multiplex PCR reads with MiXCR anew, one entry per CDR3 protein. The data show approximately 480,000 distinct CDR3 sequences, with about a fifth seen just once and about 25% held by the top ten. What was sequenced was blood. These TCRs come from a man aged 18 to 29 with Graves' hyperthyroidism.

The V call is TRBV20-1, the J call TRBJ1-1; D may be TRBD1 (5 bases). Trimming cost V 1 base and J 4 bases, with 10 bases left between them. The V gene's germline CDR1 is DFQATT and CDR2 SNEGSKA (reference sequence). The CDR3 loop spans 13 amino acids. The CDR3 is CSARGIQGTEAFF. CDR3 sequence (DNA): TGCAGTGCTAGAGGGATTCAGGGCACTGAAGCTTTCTTT.

To note about this clonotype: This is likely a read error, given that the CDR3 carries no conserved phenylalanine or tryptophan at its end. The chain employs TRBV12-3 or TRBV12-4 and TRBJ2-5; D is ambiguous. Trimming removed 7 bases at V and 2 bases at J, with 8 bases between. CDR3 length: 12 residues. This chain's CDR3 is CASTSTQETQYS. CDR3 DNA: TGTGCCAGCACCTCAACGCAAGAGACCCAGTACTCC.

This clonotype was detected ten times or more. The CDR3 spells CASSIDRVQPQHF. CDR3 coding DNA: TGTGCCAGTAGTATAGATCGGGTTCAGCCCCAGCATTTT. The V and J genes are TRBV19 and TRBJ1-5; D remains unclear. Trimming took off 0 bases at V and 6 bases at J, with 6 bases between the two ends. The germline CDR1 and CDR2 sequences are LNHDA and SQIVND (reference sequence). This CDR3 has 13 residues.

This clonotype was found many times. The chain is built from TRBV12-3 or TRBV12-4 and TRBJ1-3, with D tentatively TRBD1 (5 bases). V was cut by 9 bases and J by 0 bases, with 18 bases left in between. There are 16 residues in the CDR3. CDR3 protein: CASDTGFPSSGNTIYF. The CDR3 region has the DNA TGTGCCAGTGATACAGGTTTTCCGAGCTCTGGAAACACCATATATTTT.

This clonotype appeared many times. This clone may be a read error of a much larger clone one base away. The CDR3 region is CASSWTGGHEQYF. In DNA form, the CDR3 reads TGTGCCAGCAGTTGGACAGGGGGCCACGAGCAGTACTTC. The chain has TRBV12-3 or TRBV12-4 and TRBJ2-7; 11 bases align to TRBD1. CDR3 size: 13 residues. V was clipped by 4 bases and J by 5 bases; unmatched bases: 1.

This rearrangement joins TRBV20-1 to TRBJ1-5; 11 positions match TRBD1. The CDR3 runs to 17 residues. Germline V gives CDR1 DFQATT, CDR2 SNEGSKA (reference sequence). V gave up 6 bases and J gave up 4 bases; unmatched junction bases: 14. Written as DNA, the CDR3 is TGCAGTGCGACCGTTTTTGGGACAGGGGGTTTTAATCAGCCCCAGCATTTT. Protein: CSATVFGTGGFNQPQHF.

This clonotype came up many times. V usage is TRBV6-5 and J usage is TRBJ1-1; the D is unclear. The CDR3 has 17 amino acids. V dropped 2 bases and J dropped 6 bases, with 22 bases sitting between them. The germline CDR1 and CDR2 sequences are MNHEY and SVGAGI. In DNA, the CDR3 is TGTGCCAGCAGTTACCACTGGACCGACCCCTCCCCATCTGAAGCTTTCTTT. Translated, it gives CASSYHWTDPSPSEAFF.

This clonotype was counted only a few times. The chain recombines TRBV28 with TRBJ2-7, with TRBD2 as a possible D gene (6 bases). CDR1 is MDHEN, CDR2 SYDVKM, per germline. The CDR3 loop spans 14 amino acids. Between the trimmed V and J ends, which lost 3 bases and 2 bases, there was a span of 11 bases. CDR3 coding DNA: TGTGCCAGCAGTTTCCGCGGGGAGGCCTACGAGCAGTACTTC. Protein: CASSFRGEAYEQYF.

The chain uses TRBV9 and TRBJ2-7, with 7 bases that match TRBD2. Germline CDR1 and CDR2: SGDLS and YYNGEE. This CDR3 region has 16 residues. With 0 bases clipped from V and 5 bases from J, the junction kept 11 bases outside the gene matches. Here the CDR3 DNA reads TGTGCCAGCAGCGTAGGGACGACGGGGGGTTTGAACGAGCAGTACTTC. Its protein product is CASSVGTTGGLNEQYF.

This sequence joins TRBV11-2 and TRBJ1-1, with D hard to call. The CDR3 has 19 amino acids. V was clipped by 1 base and J by 0 bases, with 21 bases between them. Germline V gene lookup returns CDR1 SGHAT and CDR2 FQNNGV. Written as DNA, the CDR3 is TGTGCCAGCAGCTTAGGAGCTCTGCGCAGCTCTCCAATGAACACTGAAGCTTTCTTT. Amino acids: CASSLGALRSSPMNTEAFF.

A few counts support this clonotype. This rearrangement joins TRBV30 to TRBJ2-2; D gene unclear. Looked up from germline, CDR1 is GTSNPN and CDR2 is SVGIG (reference sequence). The CDR3 consists of 14 residues. Trimming removed 1 base from V and 7 bases from J, with 13 bases in between. The CDR3 is CAWSGDILGGELFF. CDR3 bases: TGTGCCTGGAGTGGGGATATCTTAGGCGGGGAGCTGTTTTTT.

The genes are TRBV27 and TRBJ1-1, with a possible D match to TRBD1 (5 bases). Trimming shortened V by 2 bases and J by 3 bases, and 13 bases separated the two germline ends. CDR1 MNHEY and CDR2 SMNVEV come from the germline V gene (reference sequence). This CDR3 is 15 amino acids long. In DNA form, the CDR3 reads TGTGCCAGCAGTTTAATGGGGGGTGGGGACACTGAAGCTTTCTTT. It codes for CASSLMGGGDTEAFF.

This clonotype was picked up many times. The chain couples TRBV7-8 to TRBJ2-7; 7 nucleotides agree with TRBD1. The CDR3 runs to 14 residues. The trim removed 4 bases at V and 10 bases at J, leaving 13 bases unmatched. CDR1 is SGHVS, CDR2 FQNEAQ, per germline. CDR3 DNA: TGTGCCAGCAGCTCGACAGGGTGGGTCCCCCCTCAGTACTTC. Its translation: CASSSTGWVPPQYF.

This clonotype was counted between two and nine times. For the CDR3, the DNA is TGTGCCAGCAGCTTGGGCCGAGTGGGGGGGAAAAACATTCAGTACTTC. This gives the protein CASSLGRVGGKNIQYF. J is TRBJ2-4 and V is TRBV11-2; 7 bases match TRBD2. The germline V gene encodes CDR1 SGHAT and CDR2 FQNNGV. The CDR3 length is 16 residues. V was clipped by 3 bases and J by 4 bases; unmatched bases: 9.

This clonotype was recorded at least ten times. J is TRBJ1-2 and V is TRBV15; D uncertain. This CDR3 spans 13 amino acids. Trimming took off 8 bases at V and 4 bases at J, with 14 bases between the two ends. Germline V gene data show CDR1 as LNHNV and CDR2 as YYDKDF (reference sequence). In nucleotides, the CDR3 is TGTGCCACCTATGGCATGGGCGTCTATGGCTACACCTTC. It is translated as CATYGMGVYGYTF.

This clonotype was recorded at least ten times. The rearrangement joins TRBV2 to TRBJ2-7; 11 bases agree with TRBD2. CDR3 length equals 14 residues. The germline CDR1 and CDR2 sequences are SNHLY and FYNNEI. V shed 7 bases, J shed 7 bases, and the junction held 9 bases outside the gene matches. The CDR3 is CASKGTSGRREQYF. The CDR3 DNA reads TGTGCCAGCAAGGGTACTAGCGGGAGACGGGAGCAGTACTTC.

This chain connects TRBV12-3 or TRBV12-4 to TRBJ2-7; D is unresolved. Trimming left V 6 bases short and J 6 bases short, with 15 bases between. The CDR3 runs 13 residues. The CDR3 here is CASSQDHALEQYF. The CDR3, as DNA: TGTGCCAGCAGCCAGGACCATGCCCTCGAGCAGTACTTC.

There are many counts of this clonotype. This chain connects TRBV20-1 to TRBJ1-3; D remains ambiguous. Germline loops: CDR1 DFQATT, CDR2 SNEGSKA (reference sequence). The CDR3 loop spans 16 amino acids. V lost 5 bases, J lost 2 bases, and 19 bases lay in between. The CDR3 protein is CSALPLGIDAGNTIYF. The DNA of the CDR3 is TGCAGTGCTTTGCCCTTGGGAATCGATGCTGGAAACACCATATATTTT.

The sample holds many counts of this clonotype. V and J are TRBV12-3 or TRBV12-4 and TRBJ1-2; D is unresolved. Trimming took 0 bases from V and 4 from J, leaving 12 bases between them. This CDR3 is built from 15 residues. The CDR3: CASSLAWEGSYGYTF. The CDR3 DNA is TGTGCCAGCAGTTTAGCCTGGGAGGGAAGCTATGGCTACACCTTC.

This clonotype was seen many times. The chain couples TRBV27 to TRBJ2-7, with TRBD1 as a possible D gene (5 bases). Deletions cut 2 bases from V and 3 bases from J, with 11 bases between. CDR1 and CDR2 from the germline V gene are MNHEY and SMNVEV (reference sequence). This CDR3 is built from 14 residues. The CDR3 here is CASSLIGHRYEQYF. DNA for the CDR3: TGTGCCAGCAGTTTAATTGGACACCGCTACGAGCAGTACTTC.